The present T cell receptor (beta chain) was sequenced within a study of blood T cell repertoires in COVID-19 (dated by TCRdb to between 2020 and 2021). As for the study more broadly: The collaborator samples originated in the United States, Italy and Spain and spanned the acute and convalescent phases of COVID-19. The repertoires were released in a freely available public database intended as a resource for research on the immune response to SARS-CoV-2. Subjects who had been exposed to COVID-19, were actively infected with it, or had recovered from it provided the deeply sampled blood TCRbeta repertoires that made up the dataset. The sample metadata nearly always contained a de-identified subject ID, COVID-19 status, age in years and sex. Where available, HLA class I and class II types were taken from metadata supplied by the sample provider and were not determined by assay-based typing. The samples were drawn from the first 160 participants of the ongoing ImmuneRACE study and from 1,254 subjects provided by 6 global collaborators. The prospective study material was composed of cDNA or gDNA derived from T cells, B-cell-depleted T cells, or PBMCs. On the study overall, not on this receptor specifically: How much clinical and demographic metadata was included differed by source and by participant, and the metadata was provided uncurated.

In the case of this clone: This receptor's antigen is unknown. There are no base qualities to consult, and no much larger clone falls within one base.

Trimming at the junction amounts to 5 bases on V and 1 base on J, and the germline ends lie 6 bases apart. CDR1 and CDR2 are read off the germline V gene (reference sequence) as LNHDA and SQIVND. Reading from cysteine to phenylalanine, the CDR3 counts 13 amino acids. Only the CDR3 portion is preserved as DNA: 39 bases, with reading frame beginning at the first base. One collaborating source in Seattle enrolled patients while the patients were actively infected and followed the patients over time throughout the course of disease. The collaborating institutions used their own protocols to collect whole blood in K2EDTA tubes. For TCRbeta analysis, collaborators shipped samples as frozen whole blood, isolated PBMCs, or DNA extracted from either of those sample types. The immunoSEQ Assay, a bias-controlled multiplex PCR, was used to amplify TCRbeta CDR3 regions from genomic DNA. On the authors' methods: The number of nucleated cells in each sample was estimated from the amplification of reference gene primers within the assay. To quantify the absolute abundance of each unique TCRbeta CDR3 rearrangement, sequence reads were collapsed and filtered. Productive Simpson clonality was computed per sample as the square root of Simpson's diversity index over productive rearrangements. TCRdb obtained this table from immuneACCESS and retained in-frame rearrangements with V and J assigned. These tables miss some clones; where compared with another copy, unresolved V genes account for less than half of the shortfall, and the remainder is unexplained. V, J and clone size are those of that table, while D and trimming were read from the DNA. The sample profile shows roughly 200,000 clones; approximately 80% of them were found once. The ten top clones hold 6.5% to 8.5% of the sample.

The sequence is built from TRBV19 and TRBJ1-5, with no confidently assigned D gene. Specimen: peripheral blood. This clonotype was obtained from a woman aged 40 to 55 with COVID-19, enrolled during active disease. The bases read TGTGCCAGTAGTGAACAGAGCAATCAGCCCCAGCATTTT. The encoded protein is CASSEQSNQPQHF.